The 20 T cell receptor beta chains below come from one sample, sequenced in a study of blood T cell repertoires in COVID-19. Sequenced by immunoSEQ multiplex PCR; TCRdb stores in-frame clones only, minus some. The table includes some 54,000 clones, under 85% detected once. Source material: peripheral blood. These receptors originate from a woman between 55 and 75 years old with acute or convalescent COVID-19.

The CDR3 here is CASSPGALWVDTQYF. The DNA for the CDR3 is TGCGCCAGCAGCCCAGGGGCCCTATGGGTAGATACGCAGTATTTT. The J gene is TRBJ2-3, the V gene TRBV5-1; D is possibly TRBD1 (6 bases). Trimming stripped 4 bases from V and 5 bases from J, with 17 bases between. The CDR3 consists of 15 residues. Germline V gene lookup returns CDR1 SGHRS and CDR2 YFSETQ.

The chain couples TRBV12-3 or TRBV12-4 to TRBJ1-3; D remains unclear. V was shortened by 7 bases and J by 7 bases, with 8 bases between the two germline ends. The CDR3 length is 11 residues. As DNA, the CDR3 is TGTGCCAGCATCCAGTACAACACCATATATTTT. It encodes CASIQYNTIYF.

The rearrangement joins TRBV24-1 to TRBJ2-3; TRBD2 matches at 10 bases. V was pared by 4 bases and J by 1 base, with 16 bases of the junction left unmatched. Germline-derived CDR1 and CDR2 are KGHDR and SFDVKD. This CDR3 has 20 amino acids. In nucleotides, the CDR3 is TGTGCCACCAGTGACCCCCTGAAGAGCGGGGGGGCCCTTGGCACAGATACGCAGTATTTT. As protein: CATSDPLKSGGALGTDTQYF.

This chain links TRBV28 with TRBJ1-3; no firm D call. The V gene's germline CDR1 is MDHEN and CDR2 SYDVKM. The CDR3 length is 15 residues. The ends were cut back, 2 bases at V and 1 base at J, with 9 bases in the middle. Here the CDR3 DNA reads TGTGCCAGCAGTTTAGGGAGTTCTTCTGGAAACACCATATATTTT. It encodes CASSLGSSSGNTIYF.

The chain employs TRBV15 and TRBJ1-1, with TRBD1 matching 8 bases. This CDR3 contains 14 residues. Germline V CDR1 and CDR2: LNHNV, YYDKDF (reference sequence). The trim removed 2 bases at V and 5 bases at J, leaving 4 bases unmatched. As DNA, the CDR3 is TGTGCCACCAGCAGAAGGACAGGGAGGACTGAAGCTTTCTTT. It is translated as CATSRRTGRTEAFF.

The chain employs TRBV5-1 and TRBJ2-3; D remains ambiguous. V was shortened by 2 bases and J by 6 bases, with 16 bases between the two germline ends. Germline CDR1 and CDR2: SGHRS and YFSETQ. CDR3 length: 15 amino acids. In DNA form, the CDR3 reads TGCGCCAGCAGCTTAGAGGCTAAGGCGGCCGATACGCAGTATTTT. Translated, it gives CASSLEAKAADTQYF.

V gene TRBV4-1 combines with J gene TRBJ2-1, with a weak D call TRBD1 (5 bases). Germline V gives CDR1 MGHRA, CDR2 YSYEKL. This CDR3 region has 15 residues. Between the trimmed V and J ends, which lost 3 bases and 0 bases, there was a span of 9 bases. The CDR3 DNA is TGCGCCAGCAGCCAGACAGAGATCTCCTACAATGAGCAGTTCTTC. Translated, it gives CASSQTEISYNEQFF.

This clone was seen a few times. V and J are TRBV7-2 and TRBJ2-7, with 9 nucleotides matching TRBD1. Germline CDR1 is SGHTA and CDR2 is FQGNSA. Unmatched junction bases numbered 3, after V lost 2 bases and J lost 7 bases. This CDR3 has 13 residues. CDR3 sequence (DNA): TGTGCCAGCAGCTTAAACAGGGGGCGGGAGCAGTACTTC. It specifies CASSLNRGREQYF.

The chain carries TRBV2 and TRBJ1-3; no firm D call. The CDR3 contains 15 residues. Germline CDR1 reads SNHLY; CDR2 reads FYNNEI. The V and J ends lost 6 bases and 4 bases respectively, with 16 bases between them. The DNA of the CDR3 is TGTGCCAGCAGCACGGACTCCTTAGGAGGAAACACCATATATTTT. This gives the protein CASSTDSLGGNTIYF.

The chain carries TRBV30 and TRBJ1-5; 10 bases fit TRBD1. With 5 bases clipped from V and 6 bases from J, the junction kept 7 bases outside the gene matches. This CDR3 is 14 amino acids long. The germline V gene has CDR1 GTSNPN and CDR2 SVGIG (reference sequence). The CDR3 region is CAWSRDRGGQPQHF. CDR3 in DNA: TGTGCCTGGTCCAGGGACAGGGGAGGTCAGCCCCAGCATTTT.

The chain joins TRBV28 to TRBJ2-7, with TRBD1 matching 11 bases. Germline V gene data show CDR1 as MDHEN and CDR2 as SYDVKM. This CDR3 is 15 amino acids long. V lost 7 bases, J lost 3 bases, and 8 bases stayed unmatched. The DNA for the CDR3 is TGTGCCAGCATGGGAAGCGGGACAGGGGGCTACGAGCAGTACTTC. This sequence encodes CASMGSGTGGYEQYF.

The chain combines TRBV7-2 with TRBJ1-4; 11 bases are a match to TRBD1. Germline V gene data show CDR1 as SGHTA and CDR2 as FQGNSA. The CDR3 runs to 16 residues. Germline trimming cut 5 bases from V and 7 bases from J; bases unmatched to any gene: 9. CDR3: CASSKGQGAVVEKLFF. Here the CDR3 DNA reads TGTGCCAGCAGCAAAGGACAGGGGGCGGTCGTTGAAAAACTGTTTTTT. Full variable domain (missing parts from reference TRBV7-2 and TRBJ1-4): GAGVSQSPSNKVTEKGKDVELRCDPISGHTALYWYRQSLGQGLEFLIYFQGNSAPDKSGLPSDRFSAERTGGSVSTLTIQRTQQEDSAVYLCASSKGQGAVVEKLFFGSGTQLSVL.

The V gene is TRBV11-2, the J gene TRBJ1-1; 9 bases agree with TRBD1. The CDR3 loop spans 15 amino acids. J was trimmed by 10 bases and V by 3 bases; bases with no gene match: 12. Germline loops: CDR1 SGHAT, CDR2 FQNNGV. This CDR3 reads CASSFNYKSGQGAFF. As DNA, the CDR3 is TGTGCCAGCAGCTTCAATTACAAATCGGGACAGGGAGCTTTCTTT.

V and J are TRBV19 and TRBJ1-4; 8 bases fit TRBD1. This CDR3 is 14 amino acids long. CDR1 LNHDA and CDR2 SQIVND come from the germline V gene (reference sequence). The V segment lost 8 bases and the J segment 7 bases; nucleotides outside the gene matches: 9. CDR3: CASGRQGIVEKLFF. CDR3 coding DNA: TGTGCCAGTGGCAGACAGGGGATCGTTGAAAAACTGTTTTTT. Supplemented by reference TRBV19 and TRBJ1-4, the full variable domain reads DGGITQSPKYLFRKEGQNVTLSCEQNLNHDAMYWYRQDPGQGLRLIYYSQIVNDFQKGDIAEGYSVSREKKESFPLTVTSAQKNPTAFYLCASGRQGIVEKLFFGSGTQLSVL.

The chain combines TRBV25-1 with TRBJ1-1; possible D gene TRBD1, 5 bases. CDR1 and CDR2 (germline): MGHDK, SYGVNS. The CDR3 totals 15 residues. Between the trimmed V and J ends, which lost 5 bases and 5 bases, there was a span of 18 bases. The CDR3 sequence is CASSPQVVGGTEAFF. The CDR3 region has the DNA TGTGCCAGCAGTCCCCAGGTGGTTGGGGGGACTGAAGCTTTCTTT.

This chain uses TRBV5-1 with TRBJ2-2, with 9 bases matching TRBD2. Germline V lookup: CDR1 SGHRS, CDR2 YFSETQ. The CDR3 sequence is 20 residues long. J gave up 0 bases and V 4 bases, and 16 bases lay outside the gene matches. The CDR3 DNA sequence: TGCGCCAGCAGCGACGGCCTAACGAGACTAGCGGTCGCGAACACCGGGGAGCTGTTTTTT. Translating gives CASSDGLTRLAVANTGELFF.

This chain links TRBV9 with TRBJ2-1, with 9 bases aligning to TRBD1. V shed 2 bases and J 3 bases; nucleotides not matched to a gene: 0. CDR3 length: 14 residues. Germline values: CDR1 SGDLS, CDR2 YYNGEE. CDR3 sequence: CASSVGQGYNEQFF. The CDR3 nucleotides read TGTGCCAGCAGCGTGGGACAGGGCTACAATGAGCAGTTCTTC. The full variable domain, in which reference TRBV9 and TRBJ2-1 provide the parts outside the CDR3, is DSGVTQTPKHLITATGQRVTLRCSPRSGDLSVYWYQQSLDQGLQFLIQYYNGEERAKGNILERFSAQQFPDLHSELNLSSLELGDSALYFCASSVGQGYNEQFFGPGTRLTVL.

This clone was picked up a small number of times. This sequence joins TRBV27 and TRBJ2-7; 7 positions match TRBD2. V lost 4 bases to trimming and J lost 4 bases; unmatched junction nucleotides: 7. The CDR3 is 14 amino acids. Germline values: CDR1 MNHEY, CDR2 SMNVEV (reference sequence). CDR3 in amino acids: CASSSLRESYEQYF. CDR3 nucleotides: TGTGCCAGCAGTTCTTTGCGGGAGTCGTACGAGCAGTACTTC.

The chain links TRBV6-5 to TRBJ1-5; TRBD1 is a possible D gene (6 bases). V lost 4 bases, J lost 0 bases, and 13 bases lay in between. The CDR3 length is 16 residues. Germline assignment: CDR1 MNHEY and CDR2 SVGAGI. CDR3 sequence reads: CASSLHGQHSNQPQHF. Here the CDR3 DNA reads TGTGCCAGCAGTTTGCACGGACAGCATAGCAATCAGCCCCAGCATTTT.

J is TRBJ1-1 and V is TRBV28; D unclear. The CDR3 has 14 residues. Trimming left V 8 bases short and J 5 bases short, with 18 bases between. The germline V gene has CDR1 MDHEN and CDR2 SYDVKM. CDR3 in amino acids: CASSLGREGTEAFF. CDR3 bases: TGTGCCAGCTCGCTCGGGAGGGAAGGTACTGAAGCTTTCTTT. Based on the CDR3 plus reference TRBV28 and TRBJ1-1, the full variable domain is DVKVTQSSRYLVKRTGEKVFLECVQDMDHENMFWYRQDPGLGLRLIYFSYDVKMKEKGDIPEGYSVSREKKERFSLILESASTNQTSMYLCASSLGREGTEAFFGQGTRLTVV.